This TCR beta chain was obtained from a study of breast tumors, draining lymph nodes, adjacent tissues. Study-level results: Compared with lymph nodes, tumors were less diverse; compared with nontumor tissue, more.

This clonotype occurred many times. Antigen specificity is unknown. TCRdb itself ran the multiplex PCR reads through MiXCR, one entry per CDR3 protein. The sample shows about 14,000 distinct CDR3 sequences, around three fifths of them seen only once. The CDR3 is made up of 15 amino acids. The trim removed 1 base at V and 9 bases at J, leaving 3 bases unmatched. Germline assignment: CDR1 MDHEN and CDR2 SYDVKM. The chain links TRBV28 to TRBJ1-6, with 10 positions matching TRBD1. Material for sequencing was tumor-adjacent breast tissue. The sequence was obtained from a female donor with breast cancer. Some clones in this sample may be carry-over from other donors' samples. In nucleotides, the CDR3 is TGTGCCAGCAGTTTATATCGACAGGGGGCTTCACCCCTCCACTTT. Translated, it gives CASSLYRQGASPLHF.